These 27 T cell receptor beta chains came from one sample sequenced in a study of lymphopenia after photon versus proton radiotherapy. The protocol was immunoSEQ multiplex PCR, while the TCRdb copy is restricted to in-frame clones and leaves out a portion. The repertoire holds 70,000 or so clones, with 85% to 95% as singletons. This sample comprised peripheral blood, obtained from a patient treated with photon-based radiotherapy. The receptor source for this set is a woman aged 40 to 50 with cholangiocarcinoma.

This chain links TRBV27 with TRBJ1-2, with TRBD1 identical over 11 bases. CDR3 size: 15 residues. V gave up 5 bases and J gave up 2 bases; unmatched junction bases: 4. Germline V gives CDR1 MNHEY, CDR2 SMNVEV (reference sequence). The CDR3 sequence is CASSQGQGGNYGYTF. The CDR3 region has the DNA TGTGCCAGCAGTCAGGGACAGGGGGGGAACTATGGCTACACCTTC.

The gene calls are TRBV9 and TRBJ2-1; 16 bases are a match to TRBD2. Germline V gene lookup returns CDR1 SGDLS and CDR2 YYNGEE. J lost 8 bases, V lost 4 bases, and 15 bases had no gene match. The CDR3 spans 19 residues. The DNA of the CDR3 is TGTGCCAGCAGCCCCGGGGGCTTGGGACTAGCGGGAGGGGGCGATGAGCAGTTCTTC. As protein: CASSPGGLGLAGGGDEQFF.

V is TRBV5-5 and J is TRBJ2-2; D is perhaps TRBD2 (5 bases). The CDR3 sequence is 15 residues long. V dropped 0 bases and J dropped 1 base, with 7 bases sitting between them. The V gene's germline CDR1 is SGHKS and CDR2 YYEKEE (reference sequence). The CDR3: CASSLESGNTGELFF. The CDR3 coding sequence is TGTGCCAGCAGCTTGGAGAGCGGGAACACCGGGGAGCTGTTTTTT.

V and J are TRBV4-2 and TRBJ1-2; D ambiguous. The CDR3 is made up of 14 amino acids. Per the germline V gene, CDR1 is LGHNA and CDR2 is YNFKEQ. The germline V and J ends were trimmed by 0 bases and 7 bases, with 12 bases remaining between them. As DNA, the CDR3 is TGTGCCAGCAGCCAAGATGAGGTCAGATCTGGCTACACCTTC. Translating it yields CASSQDEVRSGYTF.

The CDR3, as DNA: TGTGCCAGCAGCTTTTTAACAGGCGGTATTAGCGGGGCGCAGTTCTTC. This gives the protein CASSFLTGGISGAQFF. This chain uses TRBV7-9 with TRBJ2-1; 8 bases are shared with TRBD2. This CDR3 contains 16 residues. CDR1 and CDR2 from the germline V gene are SEHNR and FQNEAQ (reference sequence). Trimming took 3 bases from V and 12 from J; bases not matched to a gene: 16. The full variable domain, with the rest looked up from reference TRBV7-9 and TRBJ2-1, is DTGVSQNPRHKITKRGQNVTFRCDPISEHNRLYWYRQTLGQGPEFLTYFQNEAQLEKSRLLSDRFSAERPKGSFSTLEIQRTEQGDSAMYLCASSFLTGGISGAQFFGPGTRLTVL.

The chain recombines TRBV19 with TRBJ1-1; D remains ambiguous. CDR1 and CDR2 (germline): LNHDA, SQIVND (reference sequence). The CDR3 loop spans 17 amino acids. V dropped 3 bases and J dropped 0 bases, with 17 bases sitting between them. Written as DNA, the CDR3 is TGTGCCAGTAGTATGGGAGACGGCTGGCCCATGAACACTGAAGCTTTCTTT. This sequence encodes CASSMGDGWPMNTEAFF.

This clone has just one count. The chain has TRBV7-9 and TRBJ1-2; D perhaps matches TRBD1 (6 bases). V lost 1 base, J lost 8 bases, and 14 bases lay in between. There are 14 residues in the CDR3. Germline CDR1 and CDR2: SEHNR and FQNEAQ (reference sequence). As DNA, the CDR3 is TGTGCCAGCAGCTTAGGGCTGGGGGCGGTCGGCTACACCTTC. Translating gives CASSLGLGAVGYTF.

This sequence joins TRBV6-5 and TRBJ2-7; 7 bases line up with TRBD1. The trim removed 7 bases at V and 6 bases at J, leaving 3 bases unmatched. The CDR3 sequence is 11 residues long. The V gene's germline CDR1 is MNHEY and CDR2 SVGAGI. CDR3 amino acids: CASTYRGEQYF. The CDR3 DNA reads TGTGCCAGCACCTACAGGGGCGAGCAGTACTTC.

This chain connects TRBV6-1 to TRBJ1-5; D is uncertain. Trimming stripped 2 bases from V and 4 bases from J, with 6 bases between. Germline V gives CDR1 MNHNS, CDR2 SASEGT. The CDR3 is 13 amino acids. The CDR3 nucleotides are TGTGCCAGCAGTGAATTGGGAAATCAGCCCCAGCATTTT. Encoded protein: CASSELGNQPQHF.

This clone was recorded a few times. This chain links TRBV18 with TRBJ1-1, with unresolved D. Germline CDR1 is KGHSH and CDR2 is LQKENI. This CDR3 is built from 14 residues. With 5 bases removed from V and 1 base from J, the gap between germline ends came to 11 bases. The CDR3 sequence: CASSFYSSNTEAFF. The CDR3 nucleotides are TGTGCCAGCTCATTCTACAGTTCGAACACTGAAGCTTTCTTT.

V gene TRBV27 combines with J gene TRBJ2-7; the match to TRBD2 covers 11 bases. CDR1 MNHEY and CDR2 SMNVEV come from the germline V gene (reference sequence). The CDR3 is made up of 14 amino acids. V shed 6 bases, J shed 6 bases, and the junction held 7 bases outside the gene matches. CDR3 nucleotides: TGTGCCAGCAGCCCACTAGCGGGAGTGGGCGAGCAGTACTTC. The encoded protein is CASSPLAGVGEQYF.

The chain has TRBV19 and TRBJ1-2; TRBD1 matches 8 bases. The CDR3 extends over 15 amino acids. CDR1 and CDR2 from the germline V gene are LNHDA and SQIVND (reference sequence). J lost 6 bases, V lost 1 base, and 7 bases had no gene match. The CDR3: CASSIASTGDNGYTF. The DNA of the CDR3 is TGTGCCAGTAGTATAGCTTCGACAGGGGATAATGGCTACACCTTC.

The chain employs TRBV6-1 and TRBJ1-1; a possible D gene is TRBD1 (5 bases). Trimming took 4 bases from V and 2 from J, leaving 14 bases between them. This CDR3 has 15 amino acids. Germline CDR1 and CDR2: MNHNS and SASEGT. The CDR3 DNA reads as TGTGCCAGCAGTGTTGAAGGGGTTAGAAACACTGAAGCTTTCTTT. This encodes CASSVEGVRNTEAFF.

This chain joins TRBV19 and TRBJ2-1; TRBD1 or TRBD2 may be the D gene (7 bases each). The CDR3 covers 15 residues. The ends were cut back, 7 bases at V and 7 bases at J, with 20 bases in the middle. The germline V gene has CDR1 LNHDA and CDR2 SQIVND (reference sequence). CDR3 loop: CASNSQGGGRNEQFF. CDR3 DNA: TGTGCCAGTAATAGTCAGGGGGGAGGGCGGAATGAGCAGTTCTTC.

CDR3 region: CASSSRPYEQYF. The CDR3 bases are TGTGCCAGCAGCTCCCGCCCCTACGAGCAGTACTTC. The genes are TRBV2 and TRBJ2-7; no reliable D call. Germline CDR1 reads SNHLY; CDR2 reads FYNNEI. The CDR3 covers 12 residues. Deletions cut 6 bases from V and 2 bases from J, with 8 bases between.

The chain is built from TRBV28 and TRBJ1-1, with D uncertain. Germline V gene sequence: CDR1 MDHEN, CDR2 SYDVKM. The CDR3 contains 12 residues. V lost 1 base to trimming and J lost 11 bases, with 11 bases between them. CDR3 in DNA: TGTGCCAGCAGTTTATCCTCCCAGTATGCTTTCTTT. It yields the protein CASSLSSQYAFF.

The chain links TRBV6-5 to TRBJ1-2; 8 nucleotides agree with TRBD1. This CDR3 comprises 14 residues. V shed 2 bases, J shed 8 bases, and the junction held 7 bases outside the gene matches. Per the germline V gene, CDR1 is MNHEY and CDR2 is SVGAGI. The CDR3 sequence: CASSYLTGEEGYTF. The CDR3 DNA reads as TGTGCCAGCAGTTACCTGACAGGGGAGGAAGGCTACACCTTC.

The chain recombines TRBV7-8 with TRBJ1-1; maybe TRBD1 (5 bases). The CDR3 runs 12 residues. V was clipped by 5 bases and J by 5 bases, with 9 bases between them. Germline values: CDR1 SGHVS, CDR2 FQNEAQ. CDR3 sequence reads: CASSPGGTEAFF. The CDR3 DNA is TGTGCCAGCAGCCCGGGGGGGACTGAAGCTTTCTTT.

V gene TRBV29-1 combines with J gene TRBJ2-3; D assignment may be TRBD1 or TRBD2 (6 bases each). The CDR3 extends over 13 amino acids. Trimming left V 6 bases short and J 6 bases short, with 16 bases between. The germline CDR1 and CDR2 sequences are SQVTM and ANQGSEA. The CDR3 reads CSVLDLGGDTQYF. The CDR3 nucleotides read TGCAGCGTCCTGGACCTGGGGGGCGATACGCAGTATTTT.

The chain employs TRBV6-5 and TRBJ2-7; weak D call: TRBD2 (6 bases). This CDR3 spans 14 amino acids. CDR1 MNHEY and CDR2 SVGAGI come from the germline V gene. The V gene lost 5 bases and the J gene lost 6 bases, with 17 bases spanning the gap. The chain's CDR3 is CASSKRELGAEQYF. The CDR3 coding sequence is TGTGCCAGCAGTAAACGGGAGCTAGGAGCCGAGCAGTACTTC.

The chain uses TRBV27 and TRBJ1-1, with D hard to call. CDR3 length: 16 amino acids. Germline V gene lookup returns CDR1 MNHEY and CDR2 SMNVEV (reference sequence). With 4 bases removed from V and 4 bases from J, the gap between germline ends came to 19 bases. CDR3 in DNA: TGTGCCAGCAGTTCCCTACCGGGTTCCCCGGGCACTGAAGCTTTCTTT. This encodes CASSSLPGSPGTEAFF.

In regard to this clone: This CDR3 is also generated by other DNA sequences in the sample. The CDR3 coding sequence is TGCAGTGCTTCGGAAGCTTTCTTT. Encoded protein: CSASEAFF. V gene TRBV20-1 combines with J gene TRBJ1-1; no firm D call. This CDR3 spans 8 amino acids. V dropped 5 bases and J dropped 8 bases, with 3 bases sitting between them. The germline gives CDR1 DFQATT, CDR2 SNEGSKA (reference sequence).

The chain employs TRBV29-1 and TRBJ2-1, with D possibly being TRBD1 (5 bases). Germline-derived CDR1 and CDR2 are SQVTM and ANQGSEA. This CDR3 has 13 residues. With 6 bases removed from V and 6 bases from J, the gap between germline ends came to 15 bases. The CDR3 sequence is CSVDSMGGNEQFF. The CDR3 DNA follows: TGCAGCGTCGACAGTATGGGCGGCAATGAGCAGTTCTTC.

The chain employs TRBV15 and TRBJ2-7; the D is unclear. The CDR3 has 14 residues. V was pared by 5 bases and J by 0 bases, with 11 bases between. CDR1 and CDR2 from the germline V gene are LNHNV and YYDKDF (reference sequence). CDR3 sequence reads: CATSPDVSSYEQYF. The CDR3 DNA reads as TGTGCCACCAGCCCGGACGTGAGCTCCTACGAGCAGTACTTC.

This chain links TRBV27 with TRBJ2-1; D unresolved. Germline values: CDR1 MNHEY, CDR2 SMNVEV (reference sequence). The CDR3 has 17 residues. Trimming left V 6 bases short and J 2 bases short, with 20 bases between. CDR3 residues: CASRLGLRLAPYNEQFF. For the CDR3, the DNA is TGTGCCAGCAGGCTTGGGCTAAGGTTGGCGCCCTACAATGAGCAGTTCTTC.

The CDR3 DNA follows: TGTGCCAGCAGTGAAAGCGGGGTTACGACAGATACGCAGTATTTT. Amino acids: CASSESGVTTDTQYF. V and J are TRBV6-4 and TRBJ2-3, with 7 bases lining up with TRBD2. CDR3 length equals 15 residues. From germline, CDR1 is MRHNA and CDR2 SNTAGT. J lost 3 bases, V lost 3 bases, and 6 bases had no gene match.

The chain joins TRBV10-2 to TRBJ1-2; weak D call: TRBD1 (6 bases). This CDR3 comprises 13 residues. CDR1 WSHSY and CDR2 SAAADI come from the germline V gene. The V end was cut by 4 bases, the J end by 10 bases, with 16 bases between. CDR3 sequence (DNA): TGCGCCAGCAGTGCCGGGACACTTGTGGACTACACCTTC. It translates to CASSAGTLVDYTF.